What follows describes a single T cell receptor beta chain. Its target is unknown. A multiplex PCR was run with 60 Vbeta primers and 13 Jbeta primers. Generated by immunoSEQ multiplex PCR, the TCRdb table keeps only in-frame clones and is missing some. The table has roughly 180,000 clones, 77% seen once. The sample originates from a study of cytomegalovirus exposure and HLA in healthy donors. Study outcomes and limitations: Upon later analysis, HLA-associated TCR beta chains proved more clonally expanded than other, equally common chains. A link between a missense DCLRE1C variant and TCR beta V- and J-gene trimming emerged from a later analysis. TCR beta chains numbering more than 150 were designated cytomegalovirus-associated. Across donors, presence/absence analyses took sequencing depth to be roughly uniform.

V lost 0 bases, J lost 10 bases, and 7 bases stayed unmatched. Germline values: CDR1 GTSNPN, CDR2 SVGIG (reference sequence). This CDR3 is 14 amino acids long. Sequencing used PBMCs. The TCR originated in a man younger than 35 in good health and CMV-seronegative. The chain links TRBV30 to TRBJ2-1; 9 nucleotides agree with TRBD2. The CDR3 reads CAWSVGKTSGEQFF. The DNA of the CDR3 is TGTGCCTGGAGTGTGGGGAAGACTAGCGGAGAGCAGTTCTTC.